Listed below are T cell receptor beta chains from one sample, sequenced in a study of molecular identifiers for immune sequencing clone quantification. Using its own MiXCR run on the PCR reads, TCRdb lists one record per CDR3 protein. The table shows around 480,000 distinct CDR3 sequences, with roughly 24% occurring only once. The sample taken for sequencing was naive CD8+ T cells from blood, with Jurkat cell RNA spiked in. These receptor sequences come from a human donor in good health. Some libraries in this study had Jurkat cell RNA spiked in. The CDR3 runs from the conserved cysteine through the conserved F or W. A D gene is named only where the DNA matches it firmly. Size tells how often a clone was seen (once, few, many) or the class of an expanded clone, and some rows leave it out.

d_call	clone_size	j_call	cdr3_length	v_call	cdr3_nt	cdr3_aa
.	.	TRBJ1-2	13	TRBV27	TGTGCCAGCAGTTTAAACGGTTTCTATGGCTACTCCTTC	CASSLNGFYGYSF
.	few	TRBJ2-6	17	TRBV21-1	TGTGCCAGCAGCAAAGTTCTCAGGGGGATTGGGGCCAACGTCCTGACTTTC	CASSKVLRGIGANVLTF
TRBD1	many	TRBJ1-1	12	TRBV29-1	TGCAGCGTTTATAAACAGGGGACTGAAGCTTTCTTT	CSVYKQGTEAFF
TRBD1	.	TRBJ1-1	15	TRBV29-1	TGCAGCGCCCTTGGGCAGGGGGCTGGGAACACTGAAGCTTTCTTT	CSALGQGAGNTEAFF
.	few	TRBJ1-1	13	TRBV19	TGTGCCAGTATGAATGAGATGAACACTGAAGCTTTCTTT	CASMNEMNTEAFF
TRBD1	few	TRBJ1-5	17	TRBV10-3	TGTGCCACTTGGGGAGGACAGGGGGCCGAGAGCAATCAGCCCCAGCATTTT	CATWGGQGAESNQPQHF
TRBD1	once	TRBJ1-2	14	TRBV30	TGTGCCTGGCCCACCGGGACAGTTAACTATGGCTACACCTTC	CAWPTGTVNYGYTF
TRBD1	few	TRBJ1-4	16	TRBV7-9	TGTGCCAGCAGCTTTATGAGGGGGCCGTCTAATGAAAAACTGTTTTTT	CASSFMRGPSNEKLFF
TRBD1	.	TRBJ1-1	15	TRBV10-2	TGCGCCAGCAGTGAGTCCCGGACAGGGAATACTGAAGCTTTCTTT	CASSESRTGNTEAFF
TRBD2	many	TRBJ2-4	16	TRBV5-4	TGTGCCAGCAGCTTGGGACTAGCGGGGCCAAAGAGGATTCAGTACTTC	CASSLGLAGPKRIQYF
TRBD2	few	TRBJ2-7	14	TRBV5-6	TGTGCCAGCAGCTTGATACTAGCGGGTTACGAGCAGTACTTC	CASSLILAGYEQYF